This T cell receptor (beta chain) came from a study of T cell responses to AZD1222 COVID-19 vaccine. TCRdb keeps only in-frame clones here, not all; method: immunoSEQ multiplex PCR. This table has 90,000 to 100,000 clones, roughly 90% appearing once. The V gene end was trimmed by 7 bases and the J gene end by 5 bases; junction bases not matched to a gene: 11. The CDR3 runs to 15 residues. Germline loops: CDR1 SGHTA, CDR2 FQGNSA. The sequenced sample was peripheral blood, obtained 28 days after the second AZD1222 dose. This clonotype originated in an adult who received the AZD1222 COVID-19 vaccine. V usage is TRBV7-2 and J usage is TRBJ1-2, with 9 bases aligning to TRBD1. This CDR3 is CASTPQGASGYGYTF. The CDR3 DNA follows: TGTGCCAGCACTCCACAGGGGGCAAGCGGGTATGGCTACACCTTC.